What follows describes a single TCR beta chain. These data belong to a study of CD8 T cells in Susac syndrome. RNA amounts of about 0.5 to 1 ug underwent reverse transcription with random hexamers. Multiplex PCR with immunoSEQ amplified the TCR beta CDR3 across 54 Vbeta and 13 Jbeta. MiXCR, run by TCRdb on the immunoSEQ multiplex PCR reads, gives a single entry per CDR3 protein. The sample records 20,000 or so distinct CDR3 sequences, 90% to 95% being singletons. This CDR3 has 18 residues. V shed 2 bases and J 4 bases; nucleotides not matched to a gene: 9. Germline CDR1 reads MDHEN; CDR2 reads SYDVKM. The authors carried out high-throughput sequencing of TCR beta. They applied it to CD8+ and CD4+ T cells obtained from blood. Healthy donors were controls matched for age and sex.

Sample: CD8+ T cells from PBMCs. The TCR was taken from a human donor in good health. The chain is built from TRBV28 and TRBJ2-2; 11 bases fit TRBD1. Here the CDR3 DNA reads TGTGCCAGCAGTTTAATGCCCTCCGGGACAGGGGGCACCGGGGAGCTGTTTTTT. Its protein product is CASSLMPSGTGGTGELFF. Drawing the rest from reference TRBV28 and TRBJ2-2, the complete variable domain is DVKVTQSSRYLVKRTGEKVFLECVQDMDHENMFWYRQDPGLGLRLIYFSYDVKMKEKGDIPEGYSVSREKKERFSLILESASTNQTSMYLCASSLMPSGTGGTGELFFGEGSRLTVL.